This passage covers 2 T cell receptor beta chains from one sample sequenced in a study of cytomegalovirus exposure and HLA in healthy donors. Use of 60 Vbeta and 13 Jbeta primers characterized the PCR. Profiling relied on immunoSEQ multiplex PCR, and the TCRdb table lists in-frame clones only, not all of them. The data show some 76,000 clones, about 81% seen once. The specimen was PBMCs. These receptors all stem from a woman aged 50 to 60 in good health and CMV-seronegative.

The chain combines TRBV13 with TRBJ1-1; 7 positions match TRBD1. This CDR3 is 14 amino acids long. J was trimmed by 2 bases and V by 5 bases; bases with no gene match: 5. CDR1 is PRHDT, CDR2 FYEKMQ, per germline (reference sequence). Here the CDR3 reads CASSAGTVNTEAFF. The CDR3 bases are TGTGCCAGCAGCGCCGGGACAGTTAACACTGAAGCTTTCTTT.

The chain uses TRBV7-9 and TRBJ2-2, with a tentative D call TRBD2 (6 bases). There are 16 residues in the CDR3. The germline gives CDR1 SEHNR, CDR2 FQNEAQ (reference sequence). Trimming shortened V by 7 bases and J by 0 bases, and 15 bases separated the two germline ends. The CDR3 region has the DNA TGTGCCAGCACTCTAATTAGCGGAGCGAACACCGGGGAGCTGTTTTTT. The encoded protein is CASTLISGANTGELFF. Based on the CDR3 plus reference TRBV7-9 and TRBJ2-2, the full variable domain is DTGVSQNPRHKITKRGQNVTFRCDPISEHNRLYWYRQTLGQGPEFLTYFQNEAQLEKSRLLSDRFSAERPKGSFSTLEIQRTEQGDSAMYLCASTLISGANTGELFFGEGSRLTVL.